This TCR beta chain is drawn from a study of shared clonotypes between healthy human individuals. Only in-frame clones appear in the TCRdb table, and some are missing; sequencing was by immunoSEQ multiplex PCR. The table shows 2,500,000 or so clones, with roughly 92% occurring only once. Germline CDR1 SGHNT, CDR2 YYREEE (reference sequence). CDR3 length: 16 amino acids. After removal of 4 bases from V and 3 bases from J, the junction contained 7 bases not matched to a gene. This TCR was sampled from a man between 18 and 35 years old in good health. The chain is built from TRBV5-4 and TRBJ2-2, with 9 bases aligning to TRBD2. The sequencing sample was made of naive CD4+ T cells sorted from blood. Stated subset: CD45RA+ positively selected. This chain's CDR3 is CASSQKIAGDTGELFF. The CDR3 DNA is TGTGCCAGCAGCCAAAAAATAGCGGGAGACACCGGGGAGCTGTTTTTT. Supplemented by reference TRBV5-4 and TRBJ2-2, the full variable domain reads ETGVTQSPTHLIKTRGQQVTLRCSSQSGHNTVSWYQQALGQGPQFIFQYYREEENGRGNFPPRFSGLQFPNYSSELNVNALELDDSALYLCASSQKIAGDTGELFFGEGSRLTVL.